Each of the 9 T cell receptor beta chains below was sequenced from the same sample in a study of cytomegalovirus exposure and HLA in healthy donors. Researchers ran the PCR with 60 Vbeta and 13 Jbeta primers. Here immunoSEQ multiplex PCR was the method, and the copy in TCRdb shows in-frame clones only, minus some. This table has fewer than 250,000 clones, around 86% appearing once. Sequenced sample: PBMCs. The origin of the receptors is a man younger than 40 in good health and CMV-seronegative.

This clone was observed a handful of times. This chain links TRBV19 with TRBJ2-4; 9 bases align to TRBD1. CDR3 length: 18 residues. V dropped 6 bases and J dropped 0; count of bases not matched to a gene: 12. The V gene's germline CDR1 is LNHDA and CDR2 SQIVND (reference sequence). The CDR3 loop is CASRLMVGQGLAKNIQYF. In nucleotides, the CDR3 is TGTGCCAGTAGATTAATGGTGGGACAGGGCCTAGCCAAAAACATTCAGTACTTC.

V usage is TRBV30 and J usage is TRBJ2-2; 10 nucleotides line up with TRBD2. CDR3 length: 17 residues. CDR1 is GTSNPN and CDR2 is SVGIG in the germline V gene (reference sequence). Trimming removed 0 bases from V and 3 bases from J; junction bases left unmatched: 7. The CDR3 sequence is CAWSVDRTSGDTGELFF. The CDR3 region has the DNA TGTGCCTGGAGTGTAGATCGGACTAGCGGCGACACCGGGGAGCTGTTTTTT.

The chain employs TRBV27 and TRBJ1-5; D unresolved. The CDR3 is 15 residues long. Trimming shortened V by 0 bases and J by 6 bases, and 12 bases separated the two germline ends. Germline V gene sequence: CDR1 MNHEY, CDR2 SMNVEV (reference sequence). The CDR3 region is CASSLSGGGSQPQHF. As DNA, the CDR3 is TGTGCCAGCAGTTTATCGGGTGGAGGGAGTCAGCCCCAGCATTTT.

The rearrangement joins TRBV18 to TRBJ1-1, with a weak D call TRBD1 (6 bases). Germline loops: CDR1 KGHSH, CDR2 LQKENI. Trimming pared 3 bases from V and 1 base from J, leaving 21 bases between. The CDR3 extends over 18 amino acids. This CDR3 reads CASSPANYRETKNTEAFF. CDR3 sequence (DNA): TGTGCCAGCTCACCGGCTAATTACAGGGAAACTAAGAACACTGAAGCTTTCTTT. The full variable domain, its missing parts supplied by reference TRBV18 and TRBJ1-1, is NAGVMQNPRHLVRRRGQEARLRCSPMKGHSHVYWYRQLPEEGLKFMVYLQKENIIDESGMPKERFSAEFPKEGPSILRIQQVVRGDSAAYFCASSPANYRETKNTEAFFGQGTRLTVV.

This clone was found a few times. V is TRBV4-2 and J is TRBJ2-7; 11 bases line up with TRBD2. CDR1 and CDR2 from the germline V gene are LGHNA and YNFKEQ. Germline trimming cut 0 bases from V and 7 bases from J; bases unmatched to any gene: 11. The CDR3 is 17 amino acids. This CDR3 reads CASSQDGASGGPGEQYF. As DNA, the CDR3 is TGTGCCAGCAGCCAAGATGGGGCTAGCGGGGGGCCGGGGGAGCAGTACTTC.

This chain joins TRBV5-1 and TRBJ2-2; TRBD2 might be the D (5 bases). Trimming took off 4 bases at V and 0 bases at J, with 10 bases between the two ends. The CDR3 contains 15 residues. CDR1 and CDR2 from the germline V gene are SGHRS and YFSETQ. CDR3 sequence: CASSGSGPNTGELFF. CDR3 coding DNA: TGCGCCAGCAGCGGGAGCGGTCCGAACACCGGGGAGCTGTTTTTT.

The CDR3 sequence is CASSPDRGYNTEAFF. CDR3 nucleotide sequence: TGTGCCAGCAGTCCGGACAGGGGGTATAACACTGAAGCTTTCTTT. The chain is built from TRBV27 and TRBJ1-1; 10 bases agree with TRBD1. V was pared by 5 bases and J by 2 bases, with 5 bases of the junction left unmatched. The CDR3 covers 15 residues. CDR1 is MNHEY and CDR2 is SMNVEV in the germline V gene (reference sequence).

J is TRBJ2-7 and V is TRBV25-1; TRBD2 aligns across 7 bases. The CDR3 runs to 15 residues. The germline V gene has CDR1 MGHDK and CDR2 SYGVNS. The V and J ends lost 6 bases and 7 bases, in that order; junction bases with no gene match: 15. DNA for the CDR3: TGTGCCAGCAGGGACCAGGGAGGGTCCGCGGGGGAGCAGTACTTC. This codes for CASRDQGGSAGEQYF.

The chain uses TRBV7-2 and TRBJ1-3; 9 bases are shared with TRBD1. J was trimmed by 4 bases and V by 5 bases; bases with no gene match: 6. CDR1 and CDR2 from the germline V gene are SGHTA and FQGNSA. This CDR3 is 15 amino acids long. Here the CDR3 DNA reads TGTGCCAGCAGCGGAAACAGGGGGCTCGGAAACACCATATATTTT. As protein: CASSGNRGLGNTIYF.